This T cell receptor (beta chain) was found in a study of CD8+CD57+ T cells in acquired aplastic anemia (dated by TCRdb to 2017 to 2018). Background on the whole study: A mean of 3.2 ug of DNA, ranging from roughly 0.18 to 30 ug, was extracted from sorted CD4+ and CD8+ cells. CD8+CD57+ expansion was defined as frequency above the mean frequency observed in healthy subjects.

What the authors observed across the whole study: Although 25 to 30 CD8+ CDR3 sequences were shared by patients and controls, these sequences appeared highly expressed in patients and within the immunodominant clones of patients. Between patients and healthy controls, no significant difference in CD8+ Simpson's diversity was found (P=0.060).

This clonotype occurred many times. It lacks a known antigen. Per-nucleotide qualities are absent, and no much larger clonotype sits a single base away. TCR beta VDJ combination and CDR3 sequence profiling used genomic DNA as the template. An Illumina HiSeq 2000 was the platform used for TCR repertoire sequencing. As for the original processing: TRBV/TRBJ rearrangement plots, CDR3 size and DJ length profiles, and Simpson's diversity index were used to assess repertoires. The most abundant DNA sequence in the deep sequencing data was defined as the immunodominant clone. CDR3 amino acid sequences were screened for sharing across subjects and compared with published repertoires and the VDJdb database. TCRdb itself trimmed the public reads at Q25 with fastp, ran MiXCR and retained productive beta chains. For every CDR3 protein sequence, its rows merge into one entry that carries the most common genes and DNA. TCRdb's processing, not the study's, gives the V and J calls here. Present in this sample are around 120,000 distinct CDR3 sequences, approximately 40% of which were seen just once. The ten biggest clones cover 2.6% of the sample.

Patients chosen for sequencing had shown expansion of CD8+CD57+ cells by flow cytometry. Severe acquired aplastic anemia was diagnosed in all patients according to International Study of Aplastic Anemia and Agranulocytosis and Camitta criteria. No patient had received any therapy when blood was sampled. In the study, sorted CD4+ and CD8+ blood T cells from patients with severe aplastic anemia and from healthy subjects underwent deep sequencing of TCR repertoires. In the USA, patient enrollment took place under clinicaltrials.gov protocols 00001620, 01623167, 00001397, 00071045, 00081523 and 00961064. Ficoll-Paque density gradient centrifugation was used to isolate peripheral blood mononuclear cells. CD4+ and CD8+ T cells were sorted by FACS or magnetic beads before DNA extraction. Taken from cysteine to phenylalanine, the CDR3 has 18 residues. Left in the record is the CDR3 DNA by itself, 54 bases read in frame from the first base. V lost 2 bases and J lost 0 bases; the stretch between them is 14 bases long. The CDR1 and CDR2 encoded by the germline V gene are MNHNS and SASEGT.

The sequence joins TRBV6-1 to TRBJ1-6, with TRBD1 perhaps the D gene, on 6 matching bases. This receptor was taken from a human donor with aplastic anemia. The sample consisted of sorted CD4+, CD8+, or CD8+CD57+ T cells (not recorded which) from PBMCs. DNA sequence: TGTGCCAGCAGTGAAAGGACAGCCTCGAGCTCCTATAATTCACCCCTCCACTTT. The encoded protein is CASSERTASSSYNSPLHF.